These 16 T cell receptor beta chains were sequenced from one sample in a study of cytomegalovirus exposure and HLA in healthy donors. The PCR made use of 60 Vbeta and 13 Jbeta primers. Generated by immunoSEQ multiplex PCR, the TCRdb table keeps only in-frame clones and is missing some. The table shows around 120,000 clones, with about 83% occurring only once. Sequenced material: PBMCs. The receptors were gathered from a girl aged 2-15 years in good health and CMV-seronegative.

This sequence joins TRBV7-9 and TRBJ1-2; 10 bases match TRBD1. The CDR3 totals 14 residues. J lost 8 bases, V lost 0 bases, and 3 bases had no gene match. Germline values: CDR1 SEHNR, CDR2 FQNEAQ (reference sequence). CDR3 region: CASSLAGTGEGYTF. The CDR3 region has the DNA TGTGCCAGCAGCTTAGCGGGGACAGGGGAAGGCTACACCTTC.

The chain combines TRBV12-5 with TRBJ1-1; D call uncertain. Deletions cut 4 bases from V and 0 bases from J, with 6 bases between. The CDR3 length is 13 residues. Germline-derived CDR1 and CDR2 are LGHNT and FRNRAP. The CDR3 DNA sequence: TGTGCTAGTGGTTGGCAGGTGAACACTGAAGCTTTCTTT. Protein: CASGWQVNTEAFF. Full variable domain (remainder filled in from reference TRBV12-5 and TRBJ1-1): DARVTQTPRHKVTEMGQEVTMRCQPILGHNTVFWYRQTMMQGLELLAYFRNRAPLDDSGMPKDRFSAEMPDATLATLKIQPSEPRDSAVYFCASGWQVNTEAFFGQGTRLTVV.

The chain is built from TRBV5-1 and TRBJ1-1, with D possibly being TRBD1 (5 bases). From germline, CDR1 is SGHRS and CDR2 YFSETQ. Trimming took off 3 bases at V and 1 base at J, with 13 bases between the two ends. The CDR3 loop spans 15 amino acids. CDR3: CASSSAGIPNTEAFF. CDR3 DNA sequence: TGCGCCAGCAGCTCCGCAGGGATACCGAACACTGAAGCTTTCTTT.

This clone was recorded only once. This chain uses TRBV6-8 with TRBJ2-5; TRBD2 aligns across 8 bases. Trimming took 0 bases from V and 5 from J; bases not matched to a gene: 8. The germline V gene has CDR1 MNHGY and CDR2 SAAAGT. The CDR3 runs 16 residues. CDR3 DNA: TGTGCCAGCAGTTACTCGAGCGGGACTAGATGGGAGACCCAGTACTTC. As protein: CASSYSSGTRWETQYF.

The chain couples TRBV4-2 to TRBJ2-3, with D perhaps TRBD2 (5 bases). The CDR3 has 13 residues. V was shortened by 8 bases and J by 3 bases, with 12 bases between the two germline ends. Per germline, CDR1 LGHNA and CDR2 YNFKEQ. CDR3 nucleotides: TGTGCCAGCGCCGGAGGCGCTACAGATACGCAGTATTTT. Amino acids: CASAGGATDTQYF.

V and J are TRBV9 and TRBJ1-5; D unresolved. The CDR3 totals 13 residues. V was clipped by 4 bases and J by 9 bases, with 14 bases between them. Germline V gene lookup returns CDR1 SGDLS and CDR2 YYNGEE. The CDR3 DNA follows: TGTGCCAGCAGCCCCAATCTGGAGGGGCCCCAGCATTTT. It translates to CASSPNLEGPQHF.

The V and J genes are TRBV4-1 and TRBJ1-1; TRBD1 might be the D (5 bases). V lost 0 bases and J 4 bases, leaving 12 bases between the germline ends. This CDR3 has 15 amino acids. Germline CDR1 is MGHRA and CDR2 is YSYEKL. The CDR3, as DNA: TGCGCCAGCAGCCAAGATGCGGCGGGGACCACTGAAGCTTTCTTT. Translating it yields CASSQDAAGTTEAFF.

This chain connects TRBV21-1 to TRBJ1-1; TRBD1, as called in the table, went unchecked against the DNA. TRBV21-1 is a recognized pseudogene. The CDR3 runs to 14 residues. CDR3 sequence: CASSGQDVNTEAFF. The CDR3 nucleotides are TGTGCCAGCAGCGGACAGGATGTAAACACTGAAGCTTTCTTT.

The chain links TRBV29-1 to TRBJ2-1, with 8 bases lining up with TRBD1. J was trimmed by 4 bases and V by 2 bases; bases with no gene match: 4. Germline V CDR1 and CDR2: SQVTM, ANQGSEA. The CDR3 has 14 residues. CDR3 DNA: TGCAGCGTTGAATCGGGACAGGTATACAATGAGCAGTTCTTC. This codes for CSVESGQVYNEQFF.

This rearrangement joins TRBV5-1 to TRBJ1-1, with D possibly being TRBD1 (6 bases). Between the trimmed V and J ends, which lost 0 bases and 1 base, there was a span of 10 bases. Germline assignment: CDR1 SGHRS and CDR2 YFSETQ. The CDR3 has 15 residues. CDR3 nucleotide sequence: TGCGCCAGCAGCTTGGCGGGGGGCGCGAACACTGAAGCTTTCTTT. As protein: CASSLAGGANTEAFF.

This clone has a handful of counts. The CDR3 loop is CASSYYRGHNSPLHF. In nucleotides, the CDR3 is TGTGCCAGCAGTTACTACAGGGGCCATAATTCACCCCTCCACTTT. The V gene is TRBV6-5, the J gene TRBJ1-6, with 7 bases matching TRBD1. V trimming: 1 base; J trimming: 5 bases; junction bases outside the gene matches: 2. Germline-derived CDR1 and CDR2 are MNHEY and SVGAGI. The CDR3 is 15 amino acids.

This rearrangement joins TRBV13 to TRBJ2-1; 7 bases align to TRBD2. The CDR3 covers 16 residues. Germline loops: CDR1 PRHDT, CDR2 FYEKMQ (reference sequence). After removal of 1 base from V and 4 bases from J, the junction contained 7 bases not matched to a gene. The DNA for the CDR3 is TGTGCCAGCAGCTTAGAAGTCGAAGCGGGATACAATGAGCAGTTCTTC. As protein: CASSLEVEAGYNEQFF.

The genes are TRBV2 and TRBJ1-2; 10 positions match TRBD1. With V trimmed by 3 bases and J by 5 bases, 3 bases remained unmatched. Germline lookup yields CDR1 SNHLY and CDR2 FYNNEI. The CDR3 has 14 amino acids. The CDR3 region has the DNA TGTGCCAGCAGTGATCCGGGACAGGGGTATGGCTACACCTTC. As protein: CASSDPGQGYGYTF.

The V and J genes are TRBV18 and TRBJ2-5; no firm D call. This CDR3 contains 13 residues. V was shortened by 8 bases and J by 2 bases, with 12 bases between the two germline ends. Germline V gene sequence: CDR1 KGHSH, CDR2 LQKENI. The CDR3 here is CASARGGQETQYF. The CDR3 DNA sequence: TGTGCCAGCGCACGTGGCGGACAAGAGACCCAGTACTTC.

This rearrangement joins TRBV19 to TRBJ2-4; 12 bases align to TRBD1. Germline trimming cut 8 bases from V and 6 bases from J; bases unmatched to any gene: 11. Germline CDR1 reads LNHDA; CDR2 reads SQIVND (reference sequence). The CDR3 runs to 16 residues. The CDR3 nucleotides read TGTGCCAGTCCCTATGGGGACAGGGGGCTAGGAAACATTCAGTACTTC. The encoded protein is CASPYGDRGLGNIQYF. Complete variable domain (other parts from reference TRBV19 and TRBJ2-4): DGGITQSPKYLFRKEGQNVTLSCEQNLNHDAMYWYRQDPGQGLRLIYYSQIVNDFQKGDIAEGYSVSREKKESFPLTVTSAQKNPTAFYLCASPYGDRGLGNIQYFGAGTRLSVL.

The genes are TRBV19 and TRBJ1-5; 7 nucleotides line up with TRBD1. The V segment lost 5 bases and the J segment 0 bases; nucleotides outside the gene matches: 7. The CDR3 extends over 16 amino acids. Germline V gene sequence: CDR1 LNHDA, CDR2 SQIVND (reference sequence). The CDR3 here is CASSLQGTGSNQPQHF. CDR3 sequence (DNA): TGTGCCAGTAGTCTACAGGGGACGGGTAGCAATCAGCCCCAGCATTTT.